Listed below are T cell receptor beta chains from one sample, sequenced in a study of metastatic and nonmetastatic thyroid tumors. Through MiXCR, TCRdb re-clonotyped the PCR reads. The sample carries over 25,000 clones, around 14% recorded once. The material sequenced was blood. These receptors came from a male donor with papillary thyroid cancer or a benign thyroid nodule (not recorded which). Some clones in this sample may be carry-over from other donors' samples. CDR3s include the opening cysteine and the closing phenylalanine or tryptophan. The order of the fields is D gene, V gene, clone size, J gene, CDR3 protein, CDR3 DNA. A D gene is named only where the DNA matches it firmly. The size of a clone is reported for some rows only, either as once, few or many, or as a class for expanded clones.

>TRBD2|TRBV12-3/TRBV12-4|many|TRBJ2-1
CASSSGGTYNEQFF
TGTGCCAGCAGTTCCGGGGGGACCTACAATGAGCAGTTCTTC
>NA|TRBV6-5|many|TRBJ2-3
CASSYSLGALSTDTQYF
TGTGCCAGCAGTTACTCATTGGGGGCTCTAAGCACAGATACGCAGTATTTT
>TRBD1|TRBV2|many|TRBJ2-3
CASSEGGTGVTDTQYF
TGTGCCAGCAGTGAAGGGGGGACAGGGGTCACAGATACGCAGTATTTT
>TRBD2|TRBV11-2|NA|TRBJ2-7
CASSHPSGRDYEQYF
TGTGCCAGCAGCCACCCTAGCGGGAGGGACTACGAGCAGTACTTC
>NA|TRBV7-8|medium-sized|TRBJ1-1
CASSLGPRGGVNTEAFF
TGTGCCAGCAGCTTAGGTCCCCGGGGGGGAGTGAACACTGAAGCTTTCTTT
>NA|TRBV5-1|NA|TRBJ1-1
CASSLGPTDPEAFF
TGCGCCAGCAGCTTAGGACCCACGGACCCTGAAGCTTTCTTT
>NA|TRBV2|many|TRBJ2-5
CASSEALFGETQYF
TGTGCCAGCAGTGAAGCGCTTTTCGGGGAGACCCAGTACTTC
>NA|TRBV12-3/TRBV12-4|few|TRBJ1-1
CASGDLDTEAFF
TGTGCCAGCGGGGATTTGGACACTGAAGCTTTCTTT
>TRBD1|TRBV30|many|TRBJ1-1
CAWSQGQGTEAFF
TGTGCCTGGAGCCAGGGACAGGGTACTGAAGCTTTCTTT
>TRBD2|TRBV5-4|many|TRBJ2-5
CASSLWSGGEETQYF
TGTGCCAGCAGCTTGTGGTCGGGGGGGGAAGAGACCCAGTACTTC
>TRBD2|TRBV20-1|NA|TRBJ2-3
CSAAAGLAGDTQYF
TGCAGTGCCGCTGCGGGGCTAGCGGGAGATACGCAGTATTTT
>NA|TRBV10-1|many|TRBJ2-3
CASSESSGQGPDTQYF
TGCGCCAGCAGTGAGTCTTCGGGGCAGGGACCAGATACGCAGTATTTT
>NA|TRBV5-5|many|TRBJ1-1
CASSQTSTTEAFF
TGTGCCAGCAGCCAAACGTCCACCACTGAAGCTTTCTTT
>NA|TRBV11-1|many|TRBJ1-2
CASSRTTGMGDLDGYTF
TGTGCCAGCAGCCGAACTACGGGAATGGGGGACCTAGATGGCTACACCTTC
>TRBD1|TRBV12-3/TRBV12-4|many|TRBJ2-1
CASSSLGQGPYNEQFF
TGTGCCAGCAGTTCACTAGGACAGGGCCCCTACAATGAGCAGTTCTTC
>TRBD1|TRBV27|many|TRBJ2-7
CASSSARGYEQYF
TGTGCCAGCAGTTCGGCCAGGGGGTACGAGCAGTACTTC
>TRBD1|TRBV7-6|many|TRBJ2-3
CASSSIRGLTDTQYF
TGTGCCAGCAGCTCCATCAGGGGGCTCACAGATACGCAGTATTTT
>TRBD1|TRBV27|many|TRBJ1-1
CASSADRGAEAFF
TGTGCCAGCAGTGCAGACAGGGGGGCTGAAGCTTTCTTT
>NA|TRBV19|many|TRBJ1-1
CASSFARATNTEAFF
TGTGCCAGTAGTTTTGCCAGGGCAACGAACACTGAAGCTTTCTTT
>NA|TRBV28|many|TRBJ1-1
CASSSPTVNTEAFF
TGTGCCAGCAGTTCGCCGACAGTGAACACTGAAGCTTTCTTT
>NA|TRBV20-1|NA|TRBJ2-7
CSSRVSYEQYF
TGCAGTTCTAGGGTCAGCTACGAGCAGTATTTC
>NA|TRBV14|many|TRBJ2-3
CASSQGRNPRPYF
TGTGCCAGCAGCCAAGGACGCAACCCCCGTCCGTATTTT
>TRBD1|TRBV7-9|medium-sized|TRBJ2-2
CASSQLGTGMNTGELFF
TGTGCCAGCAGCCAGCTCGGGACAGGGATGAACACCGGGGAGCTGTTTTTT
>NA|TRBV5-1|NA|TRBJ2-7
CAPQGPAYEQYF
TGCGCGCCACAGGGACCTGCCTACGAGCAGTACTTC
>NA|TRBV27|few|TRBJ2-1
CASSLSGPNEQFF
TGTGCCAGCAGTTTATCGGGCCCTAATGAGCAGTTCTTC
>NA|TRBV11-2|many|TRBJ2-5
CASSLGLAGYGETQYF
TGTGCCAGCAGCTTAGGCCTGGCAGGGTATGGGGAGACCCAGTACTTC
>NA|TRBV7-9|many|TRBJ1-5
CASSLGAQPQHF
TGTGCCAGCAGCTTAGGGGCTCAGCCCCAGCATTTT
>NA|TRBV11-2|many|TRBJ1-4
CASSLDLGDKLFF
TGTGCCAGCAGCTTAGATCTGGGAGATAAACTGTTTTTT
>NA|TRBV2|many|TRBJ2-7
CASSGGPDGPHEQYF
TGTGCCAGCAGCGGGGGGCCAGACGGTCCCCACGAGCAGTACTTC
>NA|TRBV19|many|TRBJ1-3
CASSNPRAGNTIYF
TGTGCCAGTAGTAACCCGAGGGCTGGAAACACCATATATTTT
>TRBD2|TRBV20-1|many|TRBJ2-5
CSATTGTRETQYF
TGCAGTGCTACAACCGGGACTAGAGAGACCCAGTACTTC
>NA|TRBV12-5|many|TRBJ2-1
CASGLSIGPYNEQFF
TGTGCTAGTGGTTTGTCTATAGGGCCCTACAATGAGCAGTTCTTC
>NA|TRBV12-3/TRBV12-4|many|TRBJ1-4
CASSLRAINEKLFF
TGTGCCAGCAGTTTACGGGCCATTAATGAAAAACTGTTTTTT
>TRBD1|TRBV11-2|NA|TRBJ2-7
CASSEGQGMGEQYF
TGTGCCAGCAGCGAGGGACAGGGAATGGGAGAGCAGTACTTC
>NA|TRBV20-1|NA|TRBJ2-1
CSARVINEQFF
TGCAGTGCTAGAGTTATCAATGAGCAGTTCTTC
>TRBD2|TRBV7-3|many|TRBJ2-3
CASSLRGRATDTQYF
TGTGCCAGCAGCTTACGGGGGAGGGCCACAGATACGCAGTATTTT
>NA|TRBV11-2|many|TRBJ2-5
CASSLEAQQETQYF
TGTGCCAGCAGCTTAGAAGCGCAGCAGGAGACCCAGTACTTC
>NA|TRBV27|many|TRBJ2-7
CASSLVGSRTYEQYF
TGTGCCAGCAGTTTAGTCGGCAGCCGGACCTACGAGCAGTACTTC
>NA|TRBV3-1|once|TRBJ2-5
CASSQRGWTQYF
TGCGCCAGCAGCCAACGTGGGTGGACCCAGTACTTC
>NA|TRBV11-1|NA|TRBJ2-7
CASSQSLAALSNGQYF
TGTGCCAGCAGCCAATCCTTAGCGGCACTATCGAACGGGCAGTACTTC
>NA|TRBV3-1|NA|TRBJ2-2
CASSQDTGLTGELFF
TGTGCCAGCAGCCAAGACACGGGCCTTACCGGGGAGCTGTTTTTT
>NA|TRBV28|many|TRBJ1-3
CASSFVGDSSGNTIYF
TGTGCCAGCAGTTTTGTGGGCGACAGCTCTGGAAACACCATATATTTT
>TRBD2|TRBV20-1|NA|TRBJ2-5
CSARDGEAGLSQETQYF
TGCAGTGCTAGAGATGGTGAAGCGGGATTGAGTCAAGAGACCCAGTACTTC
>NA|TRBV6-1|many|TRBJ1-1
CASCEAMNTEAFF
TGTGCCAGCTGTGAAGCCATGAACACTGAAGCTTTCTTT
>NA|TRBV15|NA|TRBJ2-3
CATRPPWRAGNADTQYF
TGTGCCACCAGACCCCCCTGGAGAGCCGGCAATGCAGATACGCAGTATTTT
>TRBD2|TRBV5-1|NA|TRBJ2-7
CASSPAGGPYEQYF
TGCGCCAGCAGCCCAGCGGGAGGGCCCTACGAGCAGTACTTC
>NA|TRBV20-1|few|TRBJ2-2
CSAWGGGTGELFF
TGCAGTGCTTGGGGGGGTGGGACAGGGGAGCTGTTTTTT
>TRBD2|TRBV4-2|NA|TRBJ2-1
CASSAKRLAGGQGDEQFF
TGTGCCAGCAGCGCTAAACGCTTAGCGGGAGGGCAAGGGGATGAGCAGTTCTTC
>NA|TRBV7-9|NA|TRBJ2-2
CASSPRAGNTRELFF
TGTGCCAGCAGCCCCAGGGCGGGGAACACCCGGGAGCTGTTTTTT
>NA|TRBV27|many|TRBJ2-3
CASSPDADTQYF
TGTGCCAGCAGTCCGGACGCAGATACGCAGTATTTT
>TRBD1|TRBV6-5|medium-sized|TRBJ1-2
CASTHSGGQGGGSYGYTF
TGTGCCAGCACCCACTCGGGGGGACAGGGAGGGGGGAGCTATGGCTACACCTTC
>TRBD1|TRBV12-3/TRBV12-4|few|TRBJ2-5
CASSGQGQPVVQETQYF
TGTGCCAGTAGTGGACAGGGGCAGCCTGTCGTCCAAGAGACCCAGTACTTC
>NA|TRBV6-1|many|TRBJ2-3
CASSVRAHTDTQYF
TGTGCCAGCAGTGTCCGGGCCCACACAGATACGCAGTATTTT